Below, 24 T cell receptor beta chains from the same sample are listed, as sequenced in a study of blood T cell repertoires in COVID-19. Profiling relied on immunoSEQ multiplex PCR, and the TCRdb table lists in-frame clones only, not all of them. The sample records about 310,000 clones, 89% being singletons. The specimen was PBMCs or T cells enriched from blood (not recorded which). The receptors derive from a man between 60 and 75 years old who had recovered from COVID-19.

This chain joins TRBV28 and TRBJ2-7, with TRBD2 matching over 8 bases. Germline lookup yields CDR1 MDHEN and CDR2 SYDVKM. The CDR3 sequence is 13 residues long. With 7 bases clipped from V and 6 bases from J, the junction kept 8 bases outside the gene matches. The CDR3 region has the DNA TGTGCCAGCATGGGGACTAGAATCGTCGAGCAGTACTTC. Translating gives CASMGTRIVEQYF.

The rearrangement uses TRBV6-2 or TRBV6-3 and TRBJ2-1; 9 bases are a match to TRBD2. The germline V gene encodes CDR1 MNHEY and CDR2 SVGEGT. V lost 4 bases, J lost 1 base, and 5 bases stayed unmatched. The CDR3 loop spans 16 amino acids. The CDR3 DNA reads TGTGCCAGCAGTTGGTCTAGCGGGAATTCCTACAATGAGCAGTTCTTC. This sequence encodes CASSWSSGNSYNEQFF.

The rearrangement joins TRBV2 to TRBJ1-3, with D unresolved. This CDR3 is built from 13 residues. Between the trimmed V and J ends, which lost 4 bases and 0 bases, there was a span of 4 bases. The germline V gene encodes CDR1 SNHLY and CDR2 FYNNEI. The CDR3 reads CASSVNSGNTIYF. The CDR3 bases are TGTGCCAGCAGTGTCAACTCTGGAAACACCATATATTTT. The full variable domain, rest sourced from reference TRBV2 and TRBJ1-3, is EPEVTQTPSHQVTQMGQEVILRCVPISNHLYFYWYRQILGQKVEFLVSFYNNEISEKSEIFDDQFSVERPDGSNFTLKIRSTKLEDSAMYFCASSVNSGNTIYFGEGSWLTVV.

This clone was recorded once. The sample carries other DNA sequences with the same CDR3. V and J are TRBV24-1 and TRBJ1-2; unclear D gene. With 3 bases removed from V and 4 bases from J, the gap between germline ends came to 11 bases. The CDR3 totals 14 residues. Germline V gene sequence: CDR1 KGHDR, CDR2 SFDVKD. The CDR3 here is CATSDPGRGYGYTF. As DNA, the CDR3 is TGTGCCACCAGTGATCCCGGACGGGGCTATGGCTACACCTTC.

This clone was counted only a few times. The chain carries TRBV4-1 and TRBJ2-5; 14 bases agree with TRBD2. The germline gives CDR1 MGHRA, CDR2 YSYEKL. The ends lost 4 bases at V and 4 bases at J; junction bases unmatched: 5. CDR3 length: 16 amino acids. The CDR3 nucleotides read TGCGCCAGCAGCCGCACGGGACTAGCGGGGGTAGAGACCCAGTACTTC. It translates to CASSRTGLAGVETQYF.

The CDR3 DNA follows: TGTGCCAGCAGCTTAGAACCCAGATTGAACACCGGGGAGCTGTTTTTT. Translated: CASSLEPRLNTGELFF. The genes are TRBV7-9 and TRBJ2-2, with unresolved D. CDR3 size: 16 residues. Germline V CDR1 and CDR2: SEHNR, FQNEAQ (reference sequence). Between the trimmed V and J ends, which lost 1 base and 1 base, there was a span of 10 bases.

The rearrangement uses TRBV25-1 and TRBJ1-2, with D maybe TRBD1 (5 bases). The CDR3 runs 14 residues. Trimming removed 8 bases at V and 4 bases at J, with 17 bases between. Germline CDR1 reads MGHDK; CDR2 reads SYGVNS. The CDR3 loop is CASLGTKWGYGYTF. The CDR3 nucleotides read TGTGCCAGCCTAGGGACTAAATGGGGCTATGGCTACACCTTC.

The gene calls are TRBV19 and TRBJ2-7, with no clear D. Germline CDR1 LNHDA, CDR2 SQIVND (reference sequence). V was cut by 3 bases and J by 2 bases, with 8 bases left in between. The CDR3 has 13 amino acids. The chain's CDR3 is CASSIQITYEQYF. DNA of the CDR3: TGTGCCAGTAGTATCCAGATTACCTACGAGCAGTACTTC.

The chain carries TRBV3-1 (or the pseudogene TRBV3-2) and TRBJ2-1; TRBD2 might be the D (6 bases). The CDR3 runs 17 residues. Trimming removed 0 bases from V and 7 bases from J, with 19 bases in between. Germline CDR1 and CDR2: LGHDT and YNNKEL (reference sequence). The CDR3 DNA sequence: TGTGCCAGCAGCCAAGAGAGCGGGTTCCTACCGGGAAATGAGCAGTTCTTC. The encoded protein is CASSQESGFLPGNEQFF.

CDR3 loop: CASSPTGNNEQFF. The DNA for the CDR3 is TGTGCCAGCAGCCCCACAGGGAATAATGAGCAGTTCTTC. The chain employs TRBV6-4 and TRBJ2-1, with a weak D call TRBD1 (6 bases). Between the trimmed V and J ends, which lost 6 bases and 7 bases, there was a span of 13 bases. Germline V gene data show CDR1 as MRHNA and CDR2 as SNTAGT. CDR3 length equals 13 residues.

The rearrangement joins TRBV19 to TRBJ1-4; 8 bases match TRBD1. The CDR3 runs to 14 residues. V lost 4 bases and J lost 6; bases outside the gene matches: 4. Germline V gives CDR1 LNHDA, CDR2 SQIVND (reference sequence). The CDR3 region has the DNA TGTGCCAGTAGTACGGACAGGGTTTATGAAAAACTGTTTTTT. This gives the protein CASSTDRVYEKLFF.

V and J are TRBV6-5 and TRBJ1-3, with 10 bases identical to TRBD1. The V segment lost 2 bases and the J segment 2 bases; nucleotides outside the gene matches: 0. CDR3 length: 15 residues. Germline V lookup: CDR1 MNHEY, CDR2 SVGAGI. The CDR3 region has the DNA TGTGCCAGCAGTTACGGGACAGGGGCTGGAAACACCATATATTTT. Its protein is CASSYGTGAGNTIYF.

As for this clone: Distinct nucleotide sequences in the sample also encode this CDR3. This chain uses TRBV18 with TRBJ2-7; 9 bases line up with TRBD1. The J segment lost 3 bases and the V segment lost 4 bases, leaving 4 bases of the junction unmatched. CDR1 and CDR2 from the germline V gene are KGHSH and LQKENI. This CDR3 comprises 14 residues. The CDR3 sequence is CASSLRQGVYEQYF. CDR3 coding DNA: TGTGCCAGCTCACTTAGACAGGGGGTCTACGAGCAGTACTTC.

V usage is TRBV7-3 and J usage is TRBJ2-1, with TRBD2 matching 9 bases. CDR3 length: 15 residues. V lost 5 bases and J lost 4; bases outside the gene matches: 6. CDR1 is SGHTA and CDR2 is FQGTGA in the germline V gene. The CDR3 sequence: CASSPNSGGYNEQFF. In DNA, the CDR3 is TGTGCCAGCAGCCCTAATAGCGGGGGTTACAATGAGCAGTTCTTC.

The chain links TRBV28 to TRBJ2-1; D is unresolved. This CDR3 region has 14 residues. Trimming removed 5 bases from V and 7 bases from J, with 15 bases in between. Germline V gene sequence: CDR1 MDHEN, CDR2 SYDVKM. The CDR3 protein is CASSKTGLRNEQFF. The CDR3 nucleotides read TGTGCCAGCAGTAAGACCGGTCTCAGGAATGAGCAGTTCTTC.

This sequence joins TRBV4-3 and TRBJ1-1, with TRBD1 matching 8 bases. CDR1 LGHNA and CDR2 YSLEER come from the germline V gene. The CDR3 has 14 residues. V trimming: 2 bases; J trimming: 5 bases; junction bases outside the gene matches: 4. CDR3 sequence: CASSQTQGGTEAFF. The DNA of the CDR3 is TGCGCCAGCAGCCAAACACAGGGGGGTACTGAAGCTTTCTTT.

This clone was detected once. The J gene is TRBJ2-3, the V gene TRBV12-5; tentatively, D is TRBD1 (5 bases). The V gene lost 11 bases and the J gene lost 3 bases, with 12 bases spanning the gap. The length of the CDR3 is 12 residues. Germline loops: CDR1 LGHNT, CDR2 FRNRAP. In DNA form, the CDR3 reads TGTGCTTCCCAGGGTCAAACAGATACGCAGTATTTT. Residues: CASQGQTDTQYF.

The V call is TRBV12-3 or TRBV12-4, the J call TRBJ2-7; D call uncertain. Trimming cost V 0 bases and J 1 base, with 4 bases left between them. The CDR3 covers 13 residues. This chain's CDR3 is CASSLAQSYEQYF. CDR3 coding DNA: TGTGCCAGCAGTTTAGCACAGTCCTACGAGCAGTACTTC.

The chain couples TRBV6-5 to TRBJ1-2, with a possible D match to TRBD1 (5 bases). The CDR3 runs to 12 residues. Germline-derived CDR1 and CDR2 are MNHEY and SVGAGI. Trimming removed 5 bases at V and 4 bases at J, with 8 bases between. The CDR3 protein is CASSRDFYGYTF. The DNA for the CDR3 is TGTGCCAGCAGTCGGGACTTCTATGGCTACACCTTC.

The count of this clone is one. The rearrangement links TRBV19 to TRBJ2-1; D is perhaps TRBD1 (5 bases). Germline CDR1 reads LNHDA; CDR2 reads SQIVND (reference sequence). V was clipped by 0 bases and J by 3 bases, with 9 bases between them. This CDR3 is built from 15 residues. The CDR3 region is CASSIEWGHYNEQFF. The CDR3 DNA sequence: TGTGCCAGTAGTATAGAGTGGGGCCACTACAATGAGCAGTTCTTC.

The chain uses TRBV29-1 and TRBJ1-1, with TRBD1 as a possible D gene (5 bases). There are 14 residues in the CDR3. Germline-derived CDR1 and CDR2 are SQVTM and ANQGSEA. Trimming removed 7 bases at V and 1 base at J, with 16 bases between. The CDR3, as DNA: TGCAGCGGAAAGGAGGGGTCCCCGAACACTGAAGCTTTCTTT. It codes for CSGKEGSPNTEAFF.

This clone was detected only a few times. The chain has TRBV28 and TRBJ1-5, with TRBD1 as a possible D gene (6 bases). Trimming removed 5 bases at V and 2 bases at J, with 25 bases between. There are 19 residues in the CDR3. Germline V gene data show CDR1 as MDHEN and CDR2 as SYDVKM. This chain's CDR3 is CASSISRVTGTVGNQPQHF. CDR3 sequence (DNA): TGTGCCAGCAGTATCAGCCGGGTTACAGGGACGGTGGGCAATCAGCCCCAGCATTTT. The whole variable domain, remainder taken from reference TRBV28 and TRBJ1-5, is DVKVTQSSRYLVKRTGEKVFLECVQDMDHENMFWYRQDPGLGLRLIYFSYDVKMKEKGDIPEGYSVSREKKERFSLILESASTNQTSMYLCASSISRVTGTVGNQPQHFGDGTRLSIL.

The chain has TRBV5-1 and TRBJ2-1; 9 bases fit TRBD2. Trimming removed 0 bases from V and 7 bases from J; junction bases left unmatched: 5. Germline V lookup: CDR1 SGHRS, CDR2 YFSETQ. The CDR3 covers 15 residues. The CDR3 loop reads CASSLDAGGVNEQFF. The CDR3 DNA reads TGCGCCAGCAGCTTGGATGCGGGAGGGGTGAATGAGCAGTTCTTC.

The CDR3 region has the DNA TGTGCCAGCCGCACCGGGACACGGCTTTATAATTCACCCCTCCACTTT. This codes for CASRTGTRLYNSPLHF. The chain carries TRBV19 and TRBJ1-6; TRBD1 might be the D (6 bases). The CDR3 is 16 residues long. Germline V CDR1 and CDR2: LNHDA, SQIVND (reference sequence). V lost 9 bases to trimming and J lost 4 bases, with 19 bases between them. The full variable domain, its missing parts supplied by reference TRBV19 and TRBJ1-6, is DGGITQSPKYLFRKEGQNVTLSCEQNLNHDAMYWYRQDPGQGLRLIYYSQIVNDFQKGDIAEGYSVSREKKESFPLTVTSAQKNPTAFYLCASRTGTRLYNSPLHFGNGTRLTVT.